This is a list of T cell receptor beta chains from one sample in a study of identical twins. TCRdb fed the 5' RACE reads into MiXCR, producing one record per CDR3 protein. The sample holds 450,000 or so distinct CDR3 sequences; approximately 17% are singletons and the top ten take 12%. The sequencing sample was made of naive T cells sorted from blood. These receptors came from a man aged 50 to 60 in good health. The CDR3 runs from the conserved cysteine through the conserved F or W. Each record gives: J gene, D gene, clone size, V gene, CDR3 DNA, CDR3 protein. The D gene is left open where the match is weak. Clone size is stated in some rows and not others, as once, few, many or a class when expanded.

j_call: TRBJ1-1; d_call: -; clone_size: -; v_call: TRBV27; cdr3_nt: TGTGCCAGCAGTTCCCAAGAGGGCACTGAAGCTTTCTTT; cdr3_aa: CASSSQEGTEAFF
j_call: TRBJ1-1; d_call: -; clone_size: few; v_call: TRBV12-3/TRBV12-4; cdr3_nt: TGTGCCAGCAGTTCATTGACAGGAACTGAAGCTTTCTTT; cdr3_aa: CASSSLTGTEAFF
j_call: TRBJ1-3; d_call: -; clone_size: -; v_call: TRBV7-6; cdr3_nt: TGTGCCAGCAGCTTAGGATGGGGCAGCTCAGGAAACACCATATATTTT; cdr3_aa: CASSLGWGSSGNTIYF
j_call: TRBJ2-7; d_call: -; clone_size: many; v_call: TRBV20-1; cdr3_nt: TGCAGTGCTAAGGAGGACCTCCAGGGCCGTTTTTCCTACGAGCAGTACTTC; cdr3_aa: CSAKEDLQGRFSYEQYF
j_call: TRBJ1-1; d_call: -; clone_size: few; v_call: TRBV27; cdr3_nt: TGTGCCAGCAGCCCTCATATGAACACTGAAGCTTTCTTT; cdr3_aa: CASSPHMNTEAFF
j_call: TRBJ2-7; d_call: TRBD2; clone_size: -; v_call: TRBV20-1; cdr3_nt: TGCAGTGCTAGACTAGCGGGAGCAAGCGAGCAGTACTTC; cdr3_aa: CSARLAGASEQYF
j_call: TRBJ1-1; d_call: -; clone_size: once; v_call: TRBV6-1; cdr3_nt: TGTGCCAGCACCAAGATAGACAGGCGAGTGAACACTGAAGCTTTCTTT; cdr3_aa: CASTKIDRRVNTEAFF
j_call: TRBJ2-2; d_call: -; clone_size: many; v_call: TRBV5-1; cdr3_nt: TGCGCCAGCAGCCACTACGGGGGCAACACCAGGGAGCTGTTTTTT; cdr3_aa: CASSHYGGNTRELFF
j_call: TRBJ1-5; d_call: TRBD1; clone_size: -; v_call: TRBV20-1; cdr3_nt: TGCAGTGCTACTACAGGGGGCGGTAGCAATCAGCCCCAGCATTTT; cdr3_aa: CSATTGGGSNQPQHF
j_call: TRBJ2-1; d_call: -; clone_size: many; v_call: TRBV28; cdr3_nt: TGTGCCAGCAGTTTATGGCTAGCGAAGGGTGAGCAGTTCTTC; cdr3_aa: CASSLWLAKGEQFF
j_call: TRBJ2-7; d_call: TRBD1; clone_size: -; v_call: TRBV5-1; cdr3_nt: TGCGCCAGCAGCTTGGCTTCCGGGACAGGGGACAACGAGCAGTACTTC; cdr3_aa: CASSLASGTGDNEQYF
j_call: TRBJ1-2; d_call: TRBD1; clone_size: many; v_call: TRBV6-6; cdr3_nt: TGTGCCAGCAGTTACAGGACAGGCTATGGCTACACCTTC; cdr3_aa: CASSYRTGYGYTF
j_call: TRBJ2-7; d_call: -; clone_size: many; v_call: TRBV5-5; cdr3_nt: TGTGCCAGCAGCTTGTTCGGACGGGTGGGGGAGCAGTACTTC; cdr3_aa: CASSLFGRVGEQYF
j_call: TRBJ2-7; d_call: -; clone_size: few; v_call: TRBV7-9; cdr3_nt: TGTGCCAGCAGCTTAGCAGCTAGATTCTTCTACGAGCAGTACTTC; cdr3_aa: CASSLAARFFYEQYF
j_call: TRBJ2-7; d_call: -; clone_size: -; v_call: TRBV7-2; cdr3_nt: TGTGCCAGCAGGTCCGGACTCGAGCAGTACTTC; cdr3_aa: CASRSGLEQYF
j_call: TRBJ2-1; d_call: -; clone_size: -; v_call: TRBV6-2/TRBV6-3; cdr3_nt: TGTGCCAGCAGAGGTAGGCTAGTTTTCTACAATGAGCAGTTCTTC; cdr3_aa: CASRGRLVFYNEQFF
j_call: TRBJ2-1; d_call: TRBD2; clone_size: many; v_call: TRBV5-4; cdr3_nt: TGTGCCAGCAGCTCCCCCTTCGGCGGGAGGGCCGTCAATGAGCAGTTCTTC; cdr3_aa: CASSSPFGGRAVNEQFF
j_call: TRBJ2-1; d_call: TRBD2; clone_size: -; v_call: TRBV9; cdr3_nt: TGTGCCAGCAGCCGGAGGAGCGGGAGAGACAATGAGCAGTTCTTC; cdr3_aa: CASSRRSGRDNEQFF
j_call: TRBJ2-2; d_call: TRBD2; clone_size: many; v_call: TRBV4-1; cdr3_nt: TGCGCCAGCAGCCAAGATGAGCGGGGGGACACCGGGGAGCTGTTTTTT; cdr3_aa: CASSQDERGDTGELFF
j_call: TRBJ1-6; d_call: TRBD1; clone_size: -; v_call: TRBV7-9; cdr3_nt: TGTGCCAGCAGCTGGGACAGGGCTAATTCACCCCTCCACTTT; cdr3_aa: CASSWDRANSPLHF
j_call: TRBJ2-2; d_call: TRBD2; clone_size: few; v_call: TRBV9; cdr3_nt: TGTGCCAGCAGCGCTCGAGGGGGACTAGCGGACACCGGGGAGCTGTTTTTT; cdr3_aa: CASSARGGLADTGELFF
j_call: TRBJ1-1; d_call: TRBD1; clone_size: -; v_call: TRBV5-6; cdr3_nt: TGTGCCAGCAGCGTCGTAGGACAGGGATACACTGAAGCTTTCTTT; cdr3_aa: CASSVVGQGYTEAFF
j_call: TRBJ2-1; d_call: -; clone_size: -; v_call: TRBV10-2; cdr3_nt: TGCGCCAGCAGCGGGACGAAGGGGCGGCGTGAGCAGTTCTTC; cdr3_aa: CASSGTKGRREQFF
j_call: TRBJ1-1; d_call: -; clone_size: -; v_call: TRBV24-1; cdr3_nt: TGTGCCACCAGTGATCCACGGTATGACACTGAAGCTTTCTTT; cdr3_aa: CATSDPRYDTEAFF
j_call: TRBJ2-5; d_call: -; clone_size: many; v_call: TRBV2; cdr3_nt: TGTGCCAGCAGTGAATTTACAGGCCAAGAGACCCAGTACTTC; cdr3_aa: CASSEFTGQETQYF
j_call: TRBJ2-7; d_call: TRBD2; clone_size: many; v_call: TRBV11-2; cdr3_nt: TGTGCCAGCAACTATCTAGCGGGCCGGAGGGCCTACGAGCAGTACTTC; cdr3_aa: CASNYLAGRRAYEQYF
j_call: TRBJ2-3; d_call: -; clone_size: many; v_call: TRBV29-1; cdr3_nt: TGCAGCGTTGATTTGGGGTACCGGGATACGCAGTATTTT; cdr3_aa: CSVDLGYRDTQYF
j_call: TRBJ1-1; d_call: -; clone_size: many; v_call: TRBV9; cdr3_nt: TGTGCCAGCAGTGGGGGGGGGAACACTGAAGCTTTCTTT; cdr3_aa: CASSGGGNTEAFF
j_call: TRBJ1-6; d_call: TRBD1; clone_size: -; v_call: TRBV20-1; cdr3_nt: TGCAGTGCTAGCAACAGGGGTGCGAATTCACCCCTCCACTTT; cdr3_aa: CSASNRGANSPLHF
j_call: TRBJ1-1; d_call: TRBD1; clone_size: many; v_call: TRBV6-1; cdr3_nt: TGTGCCAGCAGTGAAAGGACAGGGGGCCGACCTTTGAACACTGAAGCTTTCTTT; cdr3_aa: CASSERTGGRPLNTEAFF
j_call: TRBJ1-5; d_call: -; clone_size: -; v_call: TRBV6-4; cdr3_nt: TGTGCCAGCAGTGACGAGTTCCGGGAAGGACAGCCCCAGCATTTT; cdr3_aa: CASSDEFREGQPQHF
j_call: TRBJ1-1; d_call: -; clone_size: few; v_call: TRBV4-3; cdr3_nt: TGCGCCAGCAGCCAAGATGCTGACACTGAAGCTTTCTTT; cdr3_aa: CASSQDADTEAFF
j_call: TRBJ2-2; d_call: TRBD2; clone_size: -; v_call: TRBV6-2/TRBV6-3; cdr3_nt: TGTGCCACGGGACTAGCGGGGATGAACACCGGGGAGCTGTTTTTT; cdr3_aa: CATGLAGMNTGELFF
j_call: TRBJ2-6; d_call: TRBD1; clone_size: -; v_call: TRBV6-1; cdr3_nt: TGTGCCAGCAGACCGGACAGGGCTGGGGCCAACGTCCTGACTTTC; cdr3_aa: CASRPDRAGANVLTF
j_call: TRBJ2-5; d_call: -; clone_size: few; v_call: TRBV21-1; cdr3_nt: TGTGCCAGCAGCAAAGAGGAGGACAGTATAGAAGAGACCCAGTACTTC; cdr3_aa: CASSKEEDSIEETQYF
j_call: TRBJ2-1; d_call: -; clone_size: -; v_call: TRBV5-1; cdr3_nt: TGCGCCAGCAGCCCCTCCCGCAGCAGCTCCTACAATGAGCAGTTCTTC; cdr3_aa: CASSPSRSSSYNEQFF
j_call: TRBJ2-3; d_call: TRBD2; clone_size: -; v_call: TRBV28; cdr3_nt: TGTGCCAGCAGTTTCTTTACGCCCCTGCTCGAGCGGGAGGAAAGCACAGATACGCAGTATTTT; cdr3_aa: CASSFFTPLLEREESTDTQYF
j_call: TRBJ2-2; d_call: TRBD1; clone_size: few; v_call: TRBV12-3/TRBV12-4; cdr3_nt: TGTGCCAGCAGACTGGGACAGGTGAACACCGGGGAGCTGTTTTTT; cdr3_aa: CASRLGQVNTGELFF
j_call: TRBJ2-1; d_call: TRBD2; clone_size: few; v_call: TRBV6-1; cdr3_nt: TGTGCCAGCTTACGAATGGGGACTAGCGGGAGGATAAGACAGTTCTTC; cdr3_aa: CASLRMGTSGRIRQFF
j_call: TRBJ2-7; d_call: TRBD2; clone_size: many; v_call: TRBV6-5; cdr3_nt: TGTGCCAGCAGTTACTTCGGGAGGGCCTACGAGCAGTACTTC; cdr3_aa: CASSYFGRAYEQYF
j_call: TRBJ2-7; d_call: -; clone_size: -; v_call: TRBV10-3; cdr3_nt: TGTGCCATCAGTGAGCCAGGGGGGAACGAGCAGTACTTC; cdr3_aa: CAISEPGGNEQYF
j_call: TRBJ1-1; d_call: -; clone_size: few; v_call: TRBV7-3; cdr3_nt: TGTGCCAGCAGCCCCTGGTCGAGCAACACTGAAGCTTTCTTT; cdr3_aa: CASSPWSSNTEAFF
j_call: TRBJ2-3; d_call: -; clone_size: few; v_call: TRBV20-1; cdr3_nt: TGCAGTGCTAGAGTTCTAGTACGGGAGCCAAGCACAGATACGCAGTATTTT; cdr3_aa: CSARVLVREPSTDTQYF
j_call: TRBJ2-7; d_call: -; clone_size: -; v_call: TRBV9; cdr3_nt: TGTGCCAGCAGCGGATTACAGGGCTACGAGCAGTACTTC; cdr3_aa: CASSGLQGYEQYF
j_call: TRBJ2-3; d_call: TRBD2; clone_size: -; v_call: TRBV4-1; cdr3_nt: TGCGCCAGCAGCCTCCGGGTAGCGGGAGACACAGATACGCAGTATTTT; cdr3_aa: CASSLRVAGDTDTQYF
j_call: TRBJ2-1; d_call: -; clone_size: -; v_call: TRBV5-6; cdr3_nt: TGTGCCAGCAGCAGGGACGTGAGGAATGAGCAGTTCTTC; cdr3_aa: CASSRDVRNEQFF
j_call: TRBJ2-7; d_call: TRBD2; clone_size: -; v_call: TRBV12-3/TRBV12-4; cdr3_nt: TGTGCCAGCAGTTCGACTAGCGGGTCCCCTAGAGAGCAGTACTTC; cdr3_aa: CASSSTSGSPREQYF
j_call: TRBJ2-2; d_call: TRBD2; clone_size: -; v_call: TRBV29-1; cdr3_nt: TGCAGCGTTCAGCGGGAAAACACCGGGGAGCTGTTTTTT; cdr3_aa: CSVQRENTGELFF
j_call: TRBJ1-4; d_call: TRBD1; clone_size: -; v_call: TRBV7-9; cdr3_nt: TGTGCCAGCAGCTCAGACGACAGGGGAACTAATGAAAAACTGTTTTTT; cdr3_aa: CASSSDDRGTNEKLFF
j_call: TRBJ2-1; d_call: TRBD2; clone_size: many; v_call: TRBV10-3; cdr3_nt: TGTGCCATCAGTGAGTCGGTCTCATTAGCGGGACACAATGAGCAGTTCTTC; cdr3_aa: CAISESVSLAGHNEQFF
j_call: TRBJ2-3; d_call: -; clone_size: few; v_call: TRBV29-1; cdr3_nt: TGCAGCGTTGCCTGGGGGTCAAGGGCAGATACGCAGTATTTT; cdr3_aa: CSVAWGSRADTQYF
j_call: TRBJ2-7; d_call: -; clone_size: few; v_call: TRBV2; cdr3_nt: TGTGCCAGCCGCTTCGGAGGGGGCTACGAGCAGTACTTC; cdr3_aa: CASRFGGGYEQYF